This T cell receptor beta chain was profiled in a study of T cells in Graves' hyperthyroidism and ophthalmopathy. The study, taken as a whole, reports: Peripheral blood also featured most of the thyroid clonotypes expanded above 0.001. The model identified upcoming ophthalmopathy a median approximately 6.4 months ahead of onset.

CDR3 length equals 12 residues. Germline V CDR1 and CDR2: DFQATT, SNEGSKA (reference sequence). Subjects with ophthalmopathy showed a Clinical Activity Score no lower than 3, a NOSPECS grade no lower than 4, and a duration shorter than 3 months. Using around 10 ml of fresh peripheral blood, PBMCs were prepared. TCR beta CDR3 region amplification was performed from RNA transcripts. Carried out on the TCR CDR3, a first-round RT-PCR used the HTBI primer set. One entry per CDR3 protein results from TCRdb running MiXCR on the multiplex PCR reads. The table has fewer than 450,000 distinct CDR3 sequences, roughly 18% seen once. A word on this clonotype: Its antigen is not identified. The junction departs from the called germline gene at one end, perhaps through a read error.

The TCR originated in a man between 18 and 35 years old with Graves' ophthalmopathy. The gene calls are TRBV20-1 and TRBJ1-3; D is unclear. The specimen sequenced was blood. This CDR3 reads CGARPSGNTIYF. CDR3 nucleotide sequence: TGCGGTGCTAGACCTTCTGGAAACACCATATATTTT.